This T cell receptor (beta chain) was captured by sequencing in a study of T-cell memory formation after mild COVID-19. Study findings and constraints: The study detected some responding clones in pre-infection memory, suggesting cross-reactive memory joined. Among CD4+ contracting clones, most were CM and EM, and CD8+ ones EMRA.

This CDR3 has 14 residues. Trimming removed 1 base at V and 4 bases at J, with 10 bases between. Per germline, CDR1 LGHNA and CDR2 YNFKEQ. A few counts support this clonotype. Antigen: not known. The 5'RACE method, run with constant-segment primers, produced TCR alpha and TCR beta cDNA libraries (carrying sample barcodes and UMIs). TCRdb passed the 5' RACE reads through MiXCR, listing each CDR3 protein once. The sample carries 150,000 to 200,000 distinct CDR3 sequences, roughly 31% recorded once. This receptor was taken from an adult woman who had mild COVID-19 (a few samples of this study predate the infection). Cell type and time point are not known. Input material: PBMCs or a T cell subset sorted from them (not recorded which). This chain links TRBV4-2 with TRBJ2-5; D gene ambiguous. CDR3 region: CASSQVGEAETQYF. In nucleotides, the CDR3 is TGTGCCAGCAGCCAAGTTGGAGAAGCAGAGACCCAGTACTTC.